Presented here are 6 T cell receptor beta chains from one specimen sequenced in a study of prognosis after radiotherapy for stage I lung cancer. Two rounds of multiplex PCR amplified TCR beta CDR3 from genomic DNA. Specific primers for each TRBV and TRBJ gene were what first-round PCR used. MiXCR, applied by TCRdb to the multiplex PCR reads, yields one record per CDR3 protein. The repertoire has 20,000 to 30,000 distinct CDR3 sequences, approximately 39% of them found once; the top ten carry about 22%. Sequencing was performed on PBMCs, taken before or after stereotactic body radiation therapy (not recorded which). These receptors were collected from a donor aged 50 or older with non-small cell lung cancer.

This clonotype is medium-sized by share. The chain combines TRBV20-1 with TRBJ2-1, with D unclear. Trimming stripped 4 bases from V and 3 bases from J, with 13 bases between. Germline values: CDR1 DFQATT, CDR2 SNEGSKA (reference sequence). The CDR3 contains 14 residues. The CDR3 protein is CSAKSGGFYNEQFF. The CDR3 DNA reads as TGCAGTGCTAAGAGTGGTGGATTCTACAATGAGCAGTTCTTC.

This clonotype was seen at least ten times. CDR3 bases: TGTGCCAGCAGTTTTAGCCCCGGGACCCATGGCTACACCTTC. Translation: CASSFSPGTHGYTF. The V call is TRBV12-3 or TRBV12-4, the J call TRBJ1-2; D may be TRBD1 (5 bases). The CDR3 sequence is 14 residues long. Trimming removed 3 bases from V and 6 bases from J, with 14 bases in between.

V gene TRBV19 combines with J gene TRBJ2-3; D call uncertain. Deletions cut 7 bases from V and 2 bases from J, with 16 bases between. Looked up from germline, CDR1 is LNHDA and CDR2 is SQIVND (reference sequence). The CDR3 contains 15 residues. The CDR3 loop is CASISGVQTTDTQYF. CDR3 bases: TGTGCCAGTATTTCTGGGGTACAAACCACAGATACGCAGTATTTT.

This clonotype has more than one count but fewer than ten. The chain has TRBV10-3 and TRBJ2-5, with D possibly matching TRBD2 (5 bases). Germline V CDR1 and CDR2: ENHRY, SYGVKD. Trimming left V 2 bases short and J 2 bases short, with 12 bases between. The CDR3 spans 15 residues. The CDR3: CAISESPRGQETQYF. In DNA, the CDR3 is TGTGCCATCAGTGAGAGTCCGAGAGGGCAAGAGACCCAGTACTTC.

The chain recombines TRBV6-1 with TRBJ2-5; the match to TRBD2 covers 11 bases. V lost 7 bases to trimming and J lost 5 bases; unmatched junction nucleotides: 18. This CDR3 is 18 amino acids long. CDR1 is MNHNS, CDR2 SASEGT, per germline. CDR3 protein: CASNSGRAVTSGMETQYF. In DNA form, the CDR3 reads TGTGCCAGCAATTCGGGCCGAGCCGTGACTAGCGGGATGGAGACCCAGTACTTC.

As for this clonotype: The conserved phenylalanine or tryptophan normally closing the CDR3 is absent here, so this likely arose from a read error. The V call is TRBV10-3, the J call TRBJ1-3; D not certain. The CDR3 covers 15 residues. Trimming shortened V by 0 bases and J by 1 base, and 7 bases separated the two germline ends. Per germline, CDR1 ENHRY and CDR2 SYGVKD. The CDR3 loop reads CAISESGKSGNTIYL. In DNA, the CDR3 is TGTGCCATCAGTGAGTCGGGGAAATCTGGAAACACCATATATCTT.